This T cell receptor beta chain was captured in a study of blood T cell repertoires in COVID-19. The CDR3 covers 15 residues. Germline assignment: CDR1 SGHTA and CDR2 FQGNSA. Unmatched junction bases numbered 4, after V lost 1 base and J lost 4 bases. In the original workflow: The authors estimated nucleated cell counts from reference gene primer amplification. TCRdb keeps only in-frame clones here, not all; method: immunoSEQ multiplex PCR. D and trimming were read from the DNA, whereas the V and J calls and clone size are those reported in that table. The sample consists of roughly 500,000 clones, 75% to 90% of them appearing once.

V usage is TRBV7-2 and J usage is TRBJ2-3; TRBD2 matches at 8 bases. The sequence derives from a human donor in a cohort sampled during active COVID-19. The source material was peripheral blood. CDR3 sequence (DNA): TGTGCCAGCAGCTTAGTAAGCGGGAGTGCAGATACGCAGTATTTT. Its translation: CASSLVSGSADTQYF.